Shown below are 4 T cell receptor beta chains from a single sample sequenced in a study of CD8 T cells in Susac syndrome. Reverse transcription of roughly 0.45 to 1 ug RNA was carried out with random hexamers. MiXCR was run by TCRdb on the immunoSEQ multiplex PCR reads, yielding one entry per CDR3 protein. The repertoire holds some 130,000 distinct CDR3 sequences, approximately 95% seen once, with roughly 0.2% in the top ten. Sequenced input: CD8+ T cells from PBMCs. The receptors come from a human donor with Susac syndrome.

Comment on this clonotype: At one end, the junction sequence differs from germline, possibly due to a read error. The CDR3 spells CAGRGVRGREQFF. The DNA for the CDR3 is TGTGCCGGCAGGGGCGTCAGGGGGAGGGAGCAGTTCTTC. This rearrangement joins TRBV2 to TRBJ2-1, with D tentatively TRBD1 (7 bases). There are 13 residues in the CDR3. CDR1 and CDR2 (germline): SNHLY, FYNNEI.

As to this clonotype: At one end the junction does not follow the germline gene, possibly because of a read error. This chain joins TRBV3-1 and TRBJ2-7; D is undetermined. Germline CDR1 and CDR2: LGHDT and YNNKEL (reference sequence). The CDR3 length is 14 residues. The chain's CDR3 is CASSQARAPYEQYF. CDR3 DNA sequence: TGTGCCAGCAGTCAAGCTAGGGCCCCCTACGAGCAGTACTTC.

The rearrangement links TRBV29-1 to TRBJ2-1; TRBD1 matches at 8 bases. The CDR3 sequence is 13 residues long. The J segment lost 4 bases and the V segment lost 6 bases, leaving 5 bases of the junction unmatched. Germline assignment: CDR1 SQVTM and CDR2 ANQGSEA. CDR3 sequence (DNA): TGCAGCGTAGTGGGACAGGTTTACAATGAGCAGTTCTTC. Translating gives CSVVGQVYNEQFF.

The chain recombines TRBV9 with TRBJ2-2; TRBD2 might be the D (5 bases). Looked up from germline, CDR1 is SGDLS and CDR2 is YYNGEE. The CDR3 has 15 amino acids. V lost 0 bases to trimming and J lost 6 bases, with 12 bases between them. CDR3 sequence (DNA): TGTGCCAGCAGCGTAGGACTAACCTACCCCGGGGAGCTGTTTTTT. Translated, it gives CASSVGLTYPGELFF.